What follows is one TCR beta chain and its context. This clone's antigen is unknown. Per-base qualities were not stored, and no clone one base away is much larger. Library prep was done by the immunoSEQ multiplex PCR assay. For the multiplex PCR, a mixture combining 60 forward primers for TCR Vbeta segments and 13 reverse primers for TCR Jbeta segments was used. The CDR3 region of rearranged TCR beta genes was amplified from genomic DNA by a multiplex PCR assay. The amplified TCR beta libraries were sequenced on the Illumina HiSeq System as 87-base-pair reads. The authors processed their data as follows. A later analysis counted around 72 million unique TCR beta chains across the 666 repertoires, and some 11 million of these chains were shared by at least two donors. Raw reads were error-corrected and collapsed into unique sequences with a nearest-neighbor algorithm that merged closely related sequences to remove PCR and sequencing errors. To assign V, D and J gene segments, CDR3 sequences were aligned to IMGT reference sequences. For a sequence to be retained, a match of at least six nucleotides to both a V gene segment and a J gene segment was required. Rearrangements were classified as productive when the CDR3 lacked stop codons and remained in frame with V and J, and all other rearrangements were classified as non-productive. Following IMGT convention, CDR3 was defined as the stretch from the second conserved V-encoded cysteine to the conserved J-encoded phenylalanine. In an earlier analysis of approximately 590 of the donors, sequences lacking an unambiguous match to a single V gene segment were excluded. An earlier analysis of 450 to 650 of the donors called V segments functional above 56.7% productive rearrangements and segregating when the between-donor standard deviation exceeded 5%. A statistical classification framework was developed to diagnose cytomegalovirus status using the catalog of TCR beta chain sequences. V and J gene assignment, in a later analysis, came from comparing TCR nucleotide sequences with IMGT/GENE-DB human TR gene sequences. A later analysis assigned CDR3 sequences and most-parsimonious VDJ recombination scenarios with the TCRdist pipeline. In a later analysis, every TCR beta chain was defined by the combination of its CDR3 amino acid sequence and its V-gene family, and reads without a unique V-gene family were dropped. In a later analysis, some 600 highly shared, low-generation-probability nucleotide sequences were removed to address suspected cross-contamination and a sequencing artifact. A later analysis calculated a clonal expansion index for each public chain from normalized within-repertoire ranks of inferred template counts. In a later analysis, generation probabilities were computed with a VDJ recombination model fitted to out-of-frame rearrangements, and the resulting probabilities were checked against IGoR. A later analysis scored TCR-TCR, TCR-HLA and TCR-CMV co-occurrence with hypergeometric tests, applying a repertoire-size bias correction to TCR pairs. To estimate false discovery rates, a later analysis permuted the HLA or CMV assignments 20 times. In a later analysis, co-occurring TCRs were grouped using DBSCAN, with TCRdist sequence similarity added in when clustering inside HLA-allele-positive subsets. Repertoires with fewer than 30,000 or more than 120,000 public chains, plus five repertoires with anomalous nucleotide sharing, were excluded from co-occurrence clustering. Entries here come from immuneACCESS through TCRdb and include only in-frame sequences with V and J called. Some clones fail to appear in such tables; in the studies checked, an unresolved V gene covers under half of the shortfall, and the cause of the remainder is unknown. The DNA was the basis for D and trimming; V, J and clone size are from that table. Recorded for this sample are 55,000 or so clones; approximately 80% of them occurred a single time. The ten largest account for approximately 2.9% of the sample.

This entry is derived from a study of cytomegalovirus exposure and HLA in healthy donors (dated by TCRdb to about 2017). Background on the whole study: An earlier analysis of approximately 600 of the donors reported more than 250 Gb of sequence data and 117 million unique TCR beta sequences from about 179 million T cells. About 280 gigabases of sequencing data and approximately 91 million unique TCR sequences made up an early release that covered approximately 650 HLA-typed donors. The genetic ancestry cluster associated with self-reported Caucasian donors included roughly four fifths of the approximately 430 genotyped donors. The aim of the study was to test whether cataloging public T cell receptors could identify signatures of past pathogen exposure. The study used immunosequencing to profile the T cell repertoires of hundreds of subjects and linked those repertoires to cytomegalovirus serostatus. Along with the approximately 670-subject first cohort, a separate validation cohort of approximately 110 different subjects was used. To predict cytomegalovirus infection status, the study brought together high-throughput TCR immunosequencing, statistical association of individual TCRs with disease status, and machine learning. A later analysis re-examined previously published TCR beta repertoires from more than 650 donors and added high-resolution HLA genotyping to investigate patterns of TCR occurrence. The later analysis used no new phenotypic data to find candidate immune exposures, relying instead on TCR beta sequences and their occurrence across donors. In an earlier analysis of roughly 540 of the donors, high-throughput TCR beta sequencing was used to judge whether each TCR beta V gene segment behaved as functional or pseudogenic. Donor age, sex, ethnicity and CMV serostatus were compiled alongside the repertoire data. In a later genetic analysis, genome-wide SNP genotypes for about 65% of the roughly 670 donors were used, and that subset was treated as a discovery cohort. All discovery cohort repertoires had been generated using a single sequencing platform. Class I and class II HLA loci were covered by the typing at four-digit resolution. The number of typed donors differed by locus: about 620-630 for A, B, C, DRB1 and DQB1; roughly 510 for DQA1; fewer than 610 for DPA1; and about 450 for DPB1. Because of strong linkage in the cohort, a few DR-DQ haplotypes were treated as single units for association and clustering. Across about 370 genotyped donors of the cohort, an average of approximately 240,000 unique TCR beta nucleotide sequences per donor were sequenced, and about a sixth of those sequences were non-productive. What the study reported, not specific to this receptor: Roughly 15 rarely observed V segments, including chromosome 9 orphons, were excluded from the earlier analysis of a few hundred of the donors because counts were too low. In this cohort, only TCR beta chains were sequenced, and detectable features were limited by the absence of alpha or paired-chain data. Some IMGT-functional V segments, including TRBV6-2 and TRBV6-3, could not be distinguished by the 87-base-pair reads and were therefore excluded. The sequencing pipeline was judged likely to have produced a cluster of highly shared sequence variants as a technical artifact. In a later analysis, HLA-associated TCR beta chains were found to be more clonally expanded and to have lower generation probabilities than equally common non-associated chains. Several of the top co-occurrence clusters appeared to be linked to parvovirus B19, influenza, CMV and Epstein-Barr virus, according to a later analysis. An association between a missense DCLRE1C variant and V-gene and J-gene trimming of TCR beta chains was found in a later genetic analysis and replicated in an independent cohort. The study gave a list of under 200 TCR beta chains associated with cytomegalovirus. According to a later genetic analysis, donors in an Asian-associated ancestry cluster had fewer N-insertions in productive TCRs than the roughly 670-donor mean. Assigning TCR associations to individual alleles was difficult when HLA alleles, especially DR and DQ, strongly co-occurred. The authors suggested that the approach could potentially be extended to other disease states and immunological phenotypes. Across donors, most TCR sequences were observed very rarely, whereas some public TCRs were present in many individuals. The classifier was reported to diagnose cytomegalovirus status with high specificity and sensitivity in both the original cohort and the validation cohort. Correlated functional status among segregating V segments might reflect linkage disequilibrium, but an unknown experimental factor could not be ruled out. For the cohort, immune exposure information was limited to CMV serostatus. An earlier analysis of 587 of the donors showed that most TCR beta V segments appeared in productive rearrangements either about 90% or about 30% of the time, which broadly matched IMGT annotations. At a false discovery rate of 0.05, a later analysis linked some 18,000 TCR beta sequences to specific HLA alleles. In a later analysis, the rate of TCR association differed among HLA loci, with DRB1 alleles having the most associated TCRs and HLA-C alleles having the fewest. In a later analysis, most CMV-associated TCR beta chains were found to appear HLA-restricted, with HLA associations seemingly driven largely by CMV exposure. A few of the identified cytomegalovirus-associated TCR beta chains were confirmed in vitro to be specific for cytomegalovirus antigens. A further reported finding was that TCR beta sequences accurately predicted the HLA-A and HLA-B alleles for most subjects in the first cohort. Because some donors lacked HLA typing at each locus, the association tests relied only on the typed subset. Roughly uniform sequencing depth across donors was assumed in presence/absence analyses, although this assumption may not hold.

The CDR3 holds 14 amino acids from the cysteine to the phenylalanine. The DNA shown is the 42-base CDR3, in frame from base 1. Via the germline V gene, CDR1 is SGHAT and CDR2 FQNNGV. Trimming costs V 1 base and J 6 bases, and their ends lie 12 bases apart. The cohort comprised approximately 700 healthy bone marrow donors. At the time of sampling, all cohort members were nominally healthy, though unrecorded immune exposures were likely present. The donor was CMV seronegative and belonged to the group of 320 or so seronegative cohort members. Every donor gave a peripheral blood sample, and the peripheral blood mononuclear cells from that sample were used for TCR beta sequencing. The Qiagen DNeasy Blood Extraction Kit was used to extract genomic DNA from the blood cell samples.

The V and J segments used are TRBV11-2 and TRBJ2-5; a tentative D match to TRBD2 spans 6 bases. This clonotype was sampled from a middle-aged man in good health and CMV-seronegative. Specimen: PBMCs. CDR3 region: CASSLAMGGKTQYF. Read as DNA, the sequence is TGTGCCAGCAGCTTAGCTATGGGAGGAAAGACCCAGTACTTC.